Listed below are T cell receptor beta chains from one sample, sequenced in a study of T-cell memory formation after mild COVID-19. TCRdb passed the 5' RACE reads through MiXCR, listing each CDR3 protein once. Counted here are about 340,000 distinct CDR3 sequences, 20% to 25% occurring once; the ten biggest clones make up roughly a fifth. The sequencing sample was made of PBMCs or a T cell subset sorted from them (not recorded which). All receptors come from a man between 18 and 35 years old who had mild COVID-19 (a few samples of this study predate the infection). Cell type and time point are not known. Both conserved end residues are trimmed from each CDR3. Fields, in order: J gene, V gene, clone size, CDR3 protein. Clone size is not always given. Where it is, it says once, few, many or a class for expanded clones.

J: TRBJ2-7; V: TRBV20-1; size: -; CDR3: SASRGYEQY
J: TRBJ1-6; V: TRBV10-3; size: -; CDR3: AIRSNSYNSPLH
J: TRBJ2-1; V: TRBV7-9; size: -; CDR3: ASSLDPGYEQF
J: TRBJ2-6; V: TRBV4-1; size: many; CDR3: ASSRGGFAGANVLT
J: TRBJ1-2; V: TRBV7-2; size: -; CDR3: ASTPFKVGDGYT
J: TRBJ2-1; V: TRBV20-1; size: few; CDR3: SAPNRQAYNEQF
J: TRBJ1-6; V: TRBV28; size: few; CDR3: ASSSRGSPWALH
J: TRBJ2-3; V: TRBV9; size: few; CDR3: ASSVGGLAGRGDTQY
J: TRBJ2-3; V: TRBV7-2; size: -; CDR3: ASSLGPSRSGDTQY
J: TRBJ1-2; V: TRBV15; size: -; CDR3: ATSRDRGYAYGYT
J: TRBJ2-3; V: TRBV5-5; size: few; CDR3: ASSVGTSGGRTDTQY
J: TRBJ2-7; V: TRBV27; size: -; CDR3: ASSLVGRANEQY
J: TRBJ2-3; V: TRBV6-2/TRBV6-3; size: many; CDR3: ASSPGTSVVTDTQY
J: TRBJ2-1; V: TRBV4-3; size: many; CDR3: ASSQLAGGNYNEQF
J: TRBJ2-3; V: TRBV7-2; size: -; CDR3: ASSLRRSTDTQY
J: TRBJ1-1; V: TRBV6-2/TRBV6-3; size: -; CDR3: ASSYSPNQIAEAF
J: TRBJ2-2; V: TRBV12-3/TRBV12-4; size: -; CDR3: ASSPRDILNGELF
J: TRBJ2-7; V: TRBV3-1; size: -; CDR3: ASSGTGYYEQY
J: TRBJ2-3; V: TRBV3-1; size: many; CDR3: ASSPPPTRGTDTQY
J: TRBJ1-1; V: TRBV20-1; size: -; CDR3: SAREQVNTEAF
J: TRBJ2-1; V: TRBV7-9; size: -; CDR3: ASSAVLAQF
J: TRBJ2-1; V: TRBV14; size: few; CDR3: ASSPSRWGGGINEQF
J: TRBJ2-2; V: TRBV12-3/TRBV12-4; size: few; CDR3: ASSQGDRGRAGELF
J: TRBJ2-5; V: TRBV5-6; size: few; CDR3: ASSPGGPGETQY
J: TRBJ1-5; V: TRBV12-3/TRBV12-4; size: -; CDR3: ASSFVPGNQPQH
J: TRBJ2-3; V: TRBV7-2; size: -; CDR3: ASSLATSGGLTDTQY
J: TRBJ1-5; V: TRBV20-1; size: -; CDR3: SASHFEARGSQPQH
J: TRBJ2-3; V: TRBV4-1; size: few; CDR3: ATKIEDRGTDTQY
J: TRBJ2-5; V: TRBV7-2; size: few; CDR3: ASSLGTSTQETQY
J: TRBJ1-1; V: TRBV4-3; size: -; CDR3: ASSQALAGNTEAF
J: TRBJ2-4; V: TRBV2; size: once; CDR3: ASRPGTGSNIQY
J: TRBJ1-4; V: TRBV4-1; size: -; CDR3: ASSLLTANEKLF
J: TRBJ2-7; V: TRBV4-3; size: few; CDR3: ASSQDSATVGEQY
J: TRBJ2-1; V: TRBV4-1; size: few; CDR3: ASSFAVLAGEQF
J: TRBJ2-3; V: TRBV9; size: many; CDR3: ASNPGTSADTQY
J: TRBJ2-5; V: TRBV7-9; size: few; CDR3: ASSLRVETQY
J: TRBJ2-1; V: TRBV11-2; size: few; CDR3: ASSSTDSPYNEQF
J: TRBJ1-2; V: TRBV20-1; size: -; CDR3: SARPGQGVLYGYT
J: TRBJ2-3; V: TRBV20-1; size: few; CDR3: SAAWGGGDTQY
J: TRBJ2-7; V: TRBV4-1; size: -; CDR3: ASSQVLGEQY
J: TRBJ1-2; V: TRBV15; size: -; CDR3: ATSTSNYGYT
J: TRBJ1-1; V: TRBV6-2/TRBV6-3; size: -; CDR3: ASAYRGYTEAF